These 5 T cell receptor beta chains were sequenced from one sample in a study of human T cells and chemical hapten exposure. TCRdb processed the RACE reads anew with MiXCR; each CDR3 protein has one entry. This sample carries 150,000 to 200,000 distinct CDR3 sequences, roughly 30% of them seen once, and the ten largest clones take roughly 3%. Sample time point: pre-sensitization, week 0. Treatment specified: therapeutic diphenylcyclopropenone sensitization with weekly scalp DPC. The material sequenced was whole blood, taken in connection with sensitization to the hapten diphenylcyclopropenone (DPC). All receptors come from a woman aged 25 to 45 with alopecia areata. Some clones in this sample may be carry-over from other donors' samples.

Only a few counts were recorded for this clonotype. The chain carries TRBV3-1 and TRBJ1-1; 9 nucleotides line up with TRBD1. J lost 7 bases, V lost 0 bases, and 12 bases had no gene match. CDR1 LGHDT and CDR2 YNNKEL come from the germline V gene (reference sequence). The CDR3 sequence is 17 residues long. CDR3 DNA: TGTGCCAGCAGCCAAGATACAGGGGGCTTGAGGTTGTTTGAAGCTTTCTTT. This encodes CASSQDTGGLRLFEAFF.

The rearrangement links TRBV28 to TRBJ2-1, with D perhaps TRBD2 (5 bases). The CDR3 has 17 residues. Per the germline V gene, CDR1 is MDHEN and CDR2 is SYDVKM. The V end lost 5 bases, the J end lost 3 bases, and 20 bases lay between the germline ends. The chain's CDR3 is CASSPEALLVFYNEQFF. CDR3 nucleotide sequence: TGTGCCAGCAGTCCAGAGGCCCTACTAGTATTCTACAATGAGCAGTTCTTC.

The chain employs TRBV27 and TRBJ1-6; D unclear. Trimming shortened V by 7 bases and J by 9 bases, and 13 bases separated the two germline ends. The CDR3 loop spans 13 amino acids. Germline V gene sequence: CDR1 MNHEY, CDR2 SMNVEV (reference sequence). The CDR3 DNA follows: TGTGCCAGCACAAAAATCACGGGTTCACCCCTCCACTTT. It translates to CASTKITGSPLHF.

The gene calls are TRBV5-1 and TRBJ2-2, with D perhaps matching TRBD1 or TRBD2 (5 bases each). Germline-derived CDR1 and CDR2 are SGHRS and YFSETQ. The CDR3 length is 17 residues. With 0 bases removed from V and 6 bases from J, the gap between germline ends came to 18 bases. CDR3 loop: CASSLVGGVGPPGELFF. CDR3 nucleotides: TGCGCCAGCAGCTTGGTTGGGGGAGTAGGTCCCCCCGGGGAGCTGTTTTTT. The full variable domain, its missing parts supplied by reference TRBV5-1 and TRBJ2-2, is KAGVTQTPRYLIKTRGQQVTLSCSPISGHRSVSWYQQTPGQGLQFLFEYFSETQRNKGNFPGRFSGRQFSNSRSEMNVSTLELGDSALYLCASSLVGGVGPPGELFFGEGSRLTVL.

This chain connects TRBV29-1 to TRBJ1-1; maybe TRBD1 (6 bases). The V end was cut by 7 bases, the J end by 0 bases, with 15 bases between. CDR1 is SQVTM, CDR2 ANQGSEA, per germline. The CDR3 has 14 amino acids. The CDR3 region is CSAPGGGLNTEAFF. In nucleotides, the CDR3 is TGCAGCGCTCCCGGGGGGGGCCTGAACACTGAAGCTTTCTTT.